The 28 T cell receptor beta chains reported below all come from one sample, sequenced in a study of memory CD8 T cells in hepatitis C reinfection. Stated time point: late/post reinfection, 12 to 24 weeks after detection. Sorted cells were sequenced directly ex vivo without any in vitro expansion. Clones were sequenced by immunoSEQ multiplex PCR, and TCRdb holds only the in-frame ones, with some missing. The repertoire includes tens of thousands of clones, roughly nine tenths of them detected once, and 0.6% to 0.85% sits in the top ten. Sequenced input: naive CD8+ T cells sorted from blood. The receptor set was obtained from a man aged 18 to 30 with hepatitis C virus infection.

The V and J genes are TRBV7-6 and TRBJ2-7, with 11 bases fitting TRBD2. Germline-derived CDR1 and CDR2 are SGHVS and FNYEAQ. The CDR3 runs to 15 residues. V shed 6 bases and J 5 bases; nucleotides not matched to a gene: 9. The DNA of the CDR3 is TGTGCCAGCAGTCCTTCCTTGACTAGCGGGAACGAGCAGTACTTC. Protein sequence: CASSPSLTSGNEQYF.

This chain uses TRBV2 with TRBJ1-1; D unresolved. Germline CDR1 reads SNHLY; CDR2 reads FYNNEI. The CDR3 totals 15 residues. V lost 6 bases, J lost 2 bases, and 16 bases lay in between. CDR3 sequence reads: CASRARDNLNTEAFF. The CDR3, as DNA: TGTGCCAGCAGGGCCCGAGACAATTTAAACACTGAAGCTTTCTTT.

The V call is TRBV11-2, the J call TRBJ1-3, with 12 bases identical to TRBD1. V was pared by 0 bases and J by 4 bases, with 7 bases of the junction left unmatched. Looked up from germline, CDR1 is SGHAT and CDR2 is FQNNGV. The CDR3 contains 18 residues. The CDR3 bases are TGTGCCAGCAGCTTAGATCATCCGGGACAGGGGGCAGGAAACACCATATATTTT. This gives the protein CASSLDHPGQGAGNTIYF. Supplemented by reference TRBV11-2 and TRBJ1-3, the full variable domain reads EAGVAQSPRYKIIEKRQSVAFWCNPISGHATLYWYQQILGQGPKLLIQFQNNGVVDDSQLPKDRFSAERLKGVDSTLKIQPAKLEDSAVYLCASSLDHPGQGAGNTIYFGEGSWLTVV.

The rearrangement links TRBV5-1 to TRBJ2-5; TRBD1 matches 9 bases. This CDR3 spans 16 amino acids. CDR1 and CDR2 (germline): SGHRS, YFSETQ. V lost 4 bases, J lost 5 bases, and 12 bases stayed unmatched. The CDR3 reads CASSTAGTGIWETQYF. As DNA, the CDR3 is TGCGCCAGCAGCACGGCCGGGACAGGGATTTGGGAGACCCAGTACTTC.

The V gene is TRBV28, the J gene TRBJ2-1; 11 positions agree with TRBD2. Unmatched junction bases numbered 10, after V lost 5 bases and J lost 7 bases. Germline values: CDR1 MDHEN, CDR2 SYDVKM. CDR3 size: 16 residues. The CDR3 here is CASSGELAGVRNEQFF. Written as DNA, the CDR3 is TGTGCCAGCAGTGGGGAACTAGCGGGAGTTCGAAATGAGCAGTTCTTC.

This sequence joins TRBV14 and TRBJ2-6; possible D gene TRBD1, 5 bases. With 4 bases removed from V and 4 bases from J, the gap between germline ends came to 17 bases. This CDR3 is built from 17 residues. CDR1 is SGHDN and CDR2 is FVKESK in the germline V gene. For the CDR3, the DNA is TGTGCCAGCAGCCCCTATAATCCAGGGTTCGGGGCCAACGTCCTGACTTTC. Protein: CASSPYNPGFGANVLTF.

This sequence joins TRBV9 and TRBJ1-2, with unresolved D. CDR3 size: 15 residues. The V gene lost 4 bases and the J gene lost 0 bases, with 13 bases spanning the gap. Germline loops: CDR1 SGDLS, CDR2 YYNGEE. The CDR3 loop reads CASSPPVGANYGYTF. CDR3 DNA: TGTGCCAGCAGCCCGCCTGTGGGAGCTAACTATGGCTACACCTTC.

This clone was observed a few times. The V and J genes are TRBV5-1 and TRBJ2-7, with TRBD2 identical over 7 bases. Germline values: CDR1 SGHRS, CDR2 YFSETQ. With 2 bases clipped from V and 2 bases from J, the junction kept 7 bases outside the gene matches. CDR3 size: 15 residues. The CDR3 loop is CASSFWRESTYEQYF. The CDR3 coding sequence is TGCGCCAGCAGCTTCTGGCGGGAGAGTACCTACGAGCAGTACTTC.

This rearrangement joins TRBV18 to TRBJ2-1; 9 nucleotides align to TRBD1. Germline trimming cut 2 bases from V and 5 bases from J; bases unmatched to any gene: 16. Germline loops: CDR1 KGHSH, CDR2 LQKENI. The CDR3 contains 19 residues. CDR3 sequence (DNA): TGTGCCAGCTCACCATCTCCCGGGACAGGGTTCCTGCCCGACAATGAGCAGTTCTTC. Its translation is CASSPSPGTGFLPDNEQFF.

The chain links TRBV6-5 to TRBJ1-6, with 9 bases that match TRBD1. V lost 0 bases to trimming and J lost 6 bases; unmatched junction nucleotides: 3. This CDR3 is built from 16 residues. CDR1 and CDR2 from the germline V gene are MNHEY and SVGAGI. The CDR3 sequence: CASSYSLQGANSPLHF. The CDR3 DNA sequence: TGTGCCAGCAGTTACTCGCTACAGGGGGCTAATTCACCCCTCCACTTT.

The chain joins TRBV11-2 to TRBJ1-5; no definite D call. V was clipped by 5 bases and J by 2 bases, with 7 bases between them. Germline V gene sequence: CDR1 SGHAT, CDR2 FQNNGV. The CDR3 length is 13 residues. This CDR3 reads CASSVGRNQPQHF. DNA of the CDR3: TGTGCCAGCAGCGTGGGCCGCAATCAGCCCCAGCATTTT.

The rearrangement links TRBV4-1 to TRBJ2-7, with a possible D match to TRBD1 (5 bases). V lost 0 bases and J lost 3, with 12 bases in between. Germline V lookup: CDR1 MGHRA, CDR2 YSYEKL. This CDR3 contains 15 residues. The CDR3 sequence: CASSQDPDSFYEQYF. DNA of the CDR3: TGCGCCAGCAGCCAAGATCCCGACAGCTTCTACGAGCAGTACTTC.

The chain employs TRBV4-1 and TRBJ2-7; D gene unclear. This CDR3 has 14 amino acids. Germline-derived CDR1 and CDR2 are MGHRA and YSYEKL. The V end lost 0 bases, the J end lost 2 bases, and 8 bases lay between the germline ends. The CDR3 coding sequence is TGCGCCAGCAGCCAAGATCTAGGCCCCTACGAGCAGTACTTC. Encoded protein: CASSQDLGPYEQYF.

This chain connects TRBV9 to TRBJ2-7; a possible D gene is TRBD2 (5 bases). CDR1 and CDR2 from the germline V gene are SGDLS and YYNGEE. V was trimmed by 0 bases and J by 2 bases, leaving 9 bases between them. The CDR3 contains 14 residues. The CDR3 DNA reads TGTGCCAGCAGCGTAGCGGGGAGTCCCTACGAGCAGTACTTC. Translation: CASSVAGSPYEQYF.

This clone was observed a few times. J is TRBJ2-3 and V is TRBV6-5; D gene ambiguous. V lost 6 bases to trimming and J lost 6 bases, with 7 bases between them. Germline assignment: CDR1 MNHEY and CDR2 SVGAGI. CDR3 size: 11 residues. CDR3 DNA sequence: TGTGCCAGCAGCCCCGGGGATACGCAGTATTTT. It is translated as CASSPGDTQYF.

This CDR3 reads CASSIQGQGEQFF. CDR3 DNA sequence: TGTGCCAGCAGTATACAGGGGCAGGGTGAGCAGTTCTTC. This chain links TRBV27 with TRBJ2-1; 7 positions agree with TRBD1. In germline, CDR1 is MNHEY, CDR2 SMNVEV (reference sequence). V dropped 5 bases and J dropped 9; count of bases not matched to a gene: 7. This CDR3 has 13 residues.

This clone showed up just a few times. The chain has TRBV5-4 and TRBJ2-5, with D possibly TRBD2 on 5 matching bases. The V end lost 0 bases, the J end lost 0 bases, and 6 bases lay between the germline ends. This CDR3 has 14 amino acids. CDR1 and CDR2 from the germline V gene are SGHNT and YYREEE (reference sequence). The CDR3 sequence: CASSLGRNQETQYF. The CDR3 region has the DNA TGTGCCAGCAGCTTGGGGAGGAACCAAGAGACCCAGTACTTC.

The rearrangement links TRBV6-6 to TRBJ1-1; unclear D gene. V was shortened by 6 bases and J by 2 bases, with 10 bases between the two germline ends. The CDR3 sequence is 13 residues long. Germline CDR1 MNHNY, CDR2 SVGAGI (reference sequence). CDR3 region: CASSPLTNTEAFF. Written as DNA, the CDR3 is TGTGCCAGCAGCCCCTTGACAAACACTGAAGCTTTCTTT.

The chain uses TRBV5-1 and TRBJ2-5; 13 nucleotides line up with TRBD2. Germline CDR1 SGHRS, CDR2 YFSETQ. This CDR3 is 16 amino acids long. Germline trimming cut 2 bases from V and 5 bases from J; bases unmatched to any gene: 6. The CDR3 sequence is CASSLLGLAGPETQYF. Written as DNA, the CDR3 is TGCGCCAGCAGCTTACTGGGACTAGCGGGACCGGAGACCCAGTACTTC.

In nucleotides, the CDR3 is TGTGCCAGCAGTACCCTACTAGCGGGAGGGCCGGGTACGCAGTATTTT. This gives the protein CASSTLLAGGPGTQYF. V is TRBV27 and J is TRBJ2-3; 13 bases line up with TRBD2. The germline CDR1 and CDR2 sequences are MNHEY and SMNVEV (reference sequence). The ends lost 5 bases at V and 8 bases at J; junction bases unmatched: 10. The CDR3 consists of 16 residues.

This chain uses TRBV4-2 with TRBJ2-7; a possible D gene is TRBD1 (5 bases). V lost 1 base and J lost 0, with 7 bases in between. The CDR3 contains 14 residues. Germline CDR1 is LGHNA and CDR2 is YNFKEQ. CDR3 region: CASSQGGSSYEQYF. CDR3 nucleotide sequence: TGTGCCAGCAGCCAAGGGGGCTCCTCCTACGAGCAGTACTTC.

The chain carries TRBV30 and TRBJ1-6; D is perhaps TRBD1 (6 bases). Trimming left V 5 bases short and J 10 bases short, with 15 bases between. The CDR3 sequence is 13 residues long. Germline V gene sequence: CDR1 GTSNPN, CDR2 SVGIG (reference sequence). CDR3 amino acids: CAWATGIGSPLHF. The CDR3 DNA follows: TGTGCCTGGGCTACAGGGATTGGCTCACCCCTCCACTTT.

This chain connects TRBV11-2 to TRBJ2-3, with 10 bases matching TRBD2. V gave up 5 bases and J gave up 4 bases; unmatched junction bases: 9. The germline gives CDR1 SGHAT, CDR2 FQNNGV. This CDR3 has 16 amino acids. The CDR3 region is CASSSLGLAISDTQYF. The CDR3, as DNA: TGTGCCAGCAGCAGCCTGGGACTAGCGATCTCAGATACGCAGTATTTT.

The rearrangement uses TRBV10-3 and TRBJ2-1; TRBD1 matches at 7 bases. With V trimmed by 4 bases and J by 3 bases, 6 bases remained unmatched. CDR3 length: 15 residues. The germline V gene encodes CDR1 ENHRY and CDR2 SYGVKD. DNA for the CDR3: TGTGCCATCAGTGCCGACAGGGCCCTCTACAATGAGCAGTTCTTC. This codes for CAISADRALYNEQFF.

The chain uses TRBV7-9 and TRBJ1-1; weak D call: TRBD1 (5 bases). This CDR3 spans 16 amino acids. The V gene's germline CDR1 is SEHNR and CDR2 FQNEAQ (reference sequence). V lost 5 bases and J lost 0, with 16 bases in between. The DNA for the CDR3 is TGTGCCAGCAGCCGATCCCCCCCGACAGTGAACACTGAAGCTTTCTTT. The encoded protein is CASSRSPPTVNTEAFF. Filled out from reference TRBV7-9 and TRBJ1-1, the complete variable domain reads DTGVSQNPRHKITKRGQNVTFRCDPISEHNRLYWYRQTLGQGPEFLTYFQNEAQLEKSRLLSDRFSAERPKGSFSTLEIQRTEQGDSAMYLCASSRSPPTVNTEAFFGQGTRLTVV.

This clone was counted once. V usage is TRBV9 and J usage is TRBJ2-1, with 9 bases identical to TRBD2. Losses at the gene ends were 7 bases for V and 9 bases for J; bases not matched to a gene: 8. The germline gives CDR1 SGDLS, CDR2 YYNGEE. The CDR3 runs 13 residues. The CDR3, as DNA: TGTGCCAGCGGGGGACTAGCCGCCGGTGAGCAGTTCTTC. As protein: CASGGLAAGEQFF.

This clone was seen only once. DNA of the CDR3: TGTGCCAGTAGTACTGGACTAGCGGGGGGAGACACAGATACGCAGTATTTT. Protein sequence: CASSTGLAGGDTDTQYF. J is TRBJ2-3 and V is TRBV19; 14 bases agree with TRBD2. Germline V gives CDR1 LNHDA, CDR2 SQIVND (reference sequence). This CDR3 comprises 17 residues. The trim removed 4 bases at V and 2 bases at J, leaving 5 bases unmatched.

V is TRBV7-9 and J is TRBJ1-2; D is perhaps TRBD1 (5 bases). CDR1 is SEHNR and CDR2 is FQNEAQ in the germline V gene (reference sequence). V was pared by 5 bases and J by 0 bases, with 13 bases between. CDR3 length: 15 amino acids. The CDR3 reads CASSPGGGANYGYTF. In DNA form, the CDR3 reads TGTGCCAGCAGCCCCGGGGGTGGAGCTAACTATGGCTACACCTTC.